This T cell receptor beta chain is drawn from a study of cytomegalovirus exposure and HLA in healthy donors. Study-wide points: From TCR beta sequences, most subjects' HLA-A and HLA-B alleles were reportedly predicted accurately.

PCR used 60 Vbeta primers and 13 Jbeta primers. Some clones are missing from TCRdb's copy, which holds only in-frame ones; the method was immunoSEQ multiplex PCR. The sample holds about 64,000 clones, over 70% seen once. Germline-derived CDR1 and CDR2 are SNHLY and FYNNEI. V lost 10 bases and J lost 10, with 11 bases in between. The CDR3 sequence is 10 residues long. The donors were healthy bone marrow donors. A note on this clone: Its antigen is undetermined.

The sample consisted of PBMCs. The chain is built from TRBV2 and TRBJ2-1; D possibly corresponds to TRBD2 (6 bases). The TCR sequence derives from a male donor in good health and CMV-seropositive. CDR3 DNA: TGTGCCACCATGGCGGGGGAGCAGTTCTTC. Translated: CATMAGEQFF.